The 5 T cell receptor beta chains below were found in one sample sequenced in a study of blood T cell repertoires in COVID-19. TCRdb keeps only in-frame clones here, not all; method: immunoSEQ multiplex PCR. The repertoire has roughly 120,000 clones, 88% of them found once; the top ten carry about 3%. Sequenced input: peripheral blood. These receptor sequences come from a woman aged 45-65 years with acute or convalescent COVID-19.

This clone was observed once. The chain recombines TRBV19 with TRBJ2-7; 9 nucleotides agree with TRBD1. CDR3 length equals 13 residues. V lost 8 bases to trimming and J lost 4 bases; unmatched junction nucleotides: 6. Germline values: CDR1 LNHDA, CDR2 SQIVND (reference sequence). CDR3 loop: CASRQQGAYEQYF. The DNA of the CDR3 is TGTGCCAGTCGACAACAGGGGGCTTACGAGCAGTACTTC.

This chain uses TRBV7-9 with TRBJ2-5; TRBD2 matches 7 bases. From germline, CDR1 is SEHNR and CDR2 FQNEAQ (reference sequence). The CDR3 is 16 amino acids. J lost 1 base, V lost 0 bases, and 5 bases had no gene match. Written as DNA, the CDR3 is TGTGCCAGCAGCTTAGCGGGGGGAGGGGTCCAAGAGACCCAGTACTTC. Translation: CASSLAGGGVQETQYF.

The chain is built from TRBV19 and TRBJ2-1, with 11 nucleotides matching TRBD2. The CDR3 covers 14 residues. Germline CDR1 reads LNHDA; CDR2 reads SQIVND (reference sequence). V was pared by 5 bases and J by 8 bases, with 5 bases of the junction left unmatched. The CDR3 spells CASSASGRTHEQFF. The DNA of the CDR3 is TGTGCCAGTAGTGCTAGCGGGAGGACCCATGAGCAGTTCTTC.

This clone has just one count. The chain links TRBV18 to TRBJ1-2; TRBD1 might be the D (5 bases). CDR3 size: 14 residues. Germline CDR1 reads KGHSH; CDR2 reads LQKENI. The germline V and J ends were trimmed by 0 bases and 2 bases, with 7 bases remaining between them. CDR3 DNA: TGTGCCAGCTCACCACCGGGACTGAACTATGGCTACACCTTC. Translated, it gives CASSPPGLNYGYTF.

This clone turned up a few times. The V gene is TRBV5-6, the J gene TRBJ2-3; a weak D match, TRBD1 (6 bases). Trimming took off 3 bases at V and 13 bases at J, with 18 bases between the two ends. CDR3 length equals 13 residues. CDR1 SGHDT and CDR2 YYEEEE come from the germline V gene. This chain's CDR3 is CASSSGQLSAEYF. The CDR3, as DNA: TGTGCCAGCAGCTCAGGACAGCTCAGCGCCGAGTATTTT.